The rows below give T cell receptor beta chains drawn from one sample of a study of cytomegalovirus exposure and HLA in healthy donors. The protocol was immunoSEQ multiplex PCR, while the TCRdb copy is restricted to in-frame clones and leaves out a portion. The sample holds more than 130,000 clones. Specimen: PBMCs. The receptor source for this set is a man in his forties or fifties in good health and CMV-seronegative. CDR3s include the opening cysteine and the closing phenylalanine or tryptophan. Fields, in order: CDR3 DNA, CDR3 protein, V gene, J gene, D gene. The D gene is left open where the match is weak.

TGTGCCAGCAGCGTAGAGGCCGCGGGAGATACGCAGTATTTT	CASSVEAAGDTQYF	TRBV9	TRBJ2-3	.
TGTGCCATCAGAGACAGGGATAATTACGAGCAGTACTTC	CAIRDRDNYEQYF	TRBV10-3	TRBJ2-7	TRBD1
TGTGCCAGCAGCTTAGAACAGGGGCCTGGGGAGACCCAGTACTTC	CASSLEQGPGETQYF	TRBV7-6	TRBJ2-5	TRBD1
TGTGCCAGCAGCTTGAGACACCTTAGCACAGATACGCAGTATTTT	CASSLRHLSTDTQYF	TRBV5-6	TRBJ2-3	.
TGTGCCAGCAGCCTGACCGGGACAATAGGATATGGCTACACCTTC	CASSLTGTIGYGYTF	TRBV7-2	TRBJ1-2	.
TGTGCCAGCAGTTCCCCCGGGAGGGCGCGGGGCTACACCTTC	CASSSPGRARGYTF	TRBV28	TRBJ1-2	.
TGTGCCAGCAGTGAAGGACTCTCTGGAAACACCATATATTTT	CASSEGLSGNTIYF	TRBV25-1	TRBJ1-3	.
TGTGCCAGCAGTCAAGAGGGTTTCGGAGGCTACACCTTC	CASSQEGFGGYTF	TRBV6-4	TRBJ1-2	.
TGTGCCAGCAGTCCCCTTGGGCAGGGCAACTATCAGCCCCAGCATTTT	CASSPLGQGNYQPQHF	TRBV27	TRBJ1-5	.
TGTGCCAGTATTATAACCGGGACAGGGGATAATCAGCCCCAGCATTTT	CASIITGTGDNQPQHF	TRBV19	TRBJ1-5	TRBD1
TGTGCCAGCACCTACGACATTAAGGCTGAAGCTTTCTTT	CASTYDIKAEAFF	TRBV18	TRBJ1-1	.
TGTGCCAGCAGTGACAGGGCTAGCAATGAGCAGTTCTTC	CASSDRASNEQFF	TRBV2	TRBJ2-1	.
TGTGCCACCAGGGGGGACAGACCTTCTGTGGATACGCAGTATTTT	CATRGDRPSVDTQYF	TRBV15	TRBJ2-3	TRBD1
TGTGCCAGCAGCCCGAATACAGGGACCTCGATTGAAAAACTGTTTTTT	CASSPNTGTSIEKLFF	TRBV5-6	TRBJ1-4	.
TGTGCCAGCAGCGTAGGCGGGAGCCTGTACCAAGAGACCCAGTACTTC	CASSVGGSLYQETQYF	TRBV9	TRBJ2-5	TRBD2
TGTGCCAGCAGGGGACAGGGGCAACGCTACGAGCAGTACTTC	CASRGQGQRYEQYF	TRBV2	TRBJ2-7	TRBD1
TGCGCCAGCAGCTTGGGTTGGCAGACATCGGCCGGGGAGCTGTTTTTT	CASSLGWQTSAGELFF	TRBV5-1	TRBJ2-2	.
TGTGCCAGCAGCTTAGACCGGGGGACCACAGATACGCAGTATTTT	CASSLDRGTTDTQYF	TRBV7-2	TRBJ2-3	.
TGTGCCAGCAGCAGCTGGACAGCGGAGAACACCGGGGAGCTGTTTTTT	CASSSWTAENTGELFF	TRBV7-8	TRBJ2-2	.
TGCAGCGTTGGCACAGATTATAATTCACCCCTCCACTTT	CSVGTDYNSPLHF	TRBV29-1	TRBJ1-6	.
TGTGCCAGCAGTTTTCAACAGGGAGCTAACTATGGCTACACCTTC	CASSFQQGANYGYTF	TRBV2	TRBJ1-2	.
TGTGCCAGTAGTTCCGGGGGACAGGGGACGTTGGGCTACACCTTC	CASSSGGQGTLGYTF	TRBV19	TRBJ1-2	TRBD1
TGTGCCAGTAGCTTCCTAAACACTGAAGCTTTCTTT	CASSFLNTEAFF	TRBV27	TRBJ1-1	.
TGTGCCAGCAGCGTAGGACCCCGGGACAATGAGCAGTTCTTC	CASSVGPRDNEQFF	TRBV9	TRBJ2-1	.
TGCGCCAGCAGCTTGGGACGGAACAGGGCTCACAATGAGCAGTTCTTC	CASSLGRNRAHNEQFF	TRBV5-1	TRBJ2-1	.
TGTGCCAGCAGCTTGACCCTCGGAGGCGGAAACAATGAGCAGTTCTTC	CASSLTLGGGNNEQFF	TRBV5-4	TRBJ2-1	.
TGTGCCAGCAGCTTACCCCAGATATATGGCTACACCTTC	CASSLPQIYGYTF	TRBV7-9	TRBJ1-2	.
TGTGCCAGCAGTTTGAAAGGGACAGGGGGCTTTCAGCCCCAGCATTTT	CASSLKGTGGFQPQHF	TRBV6-5	TRBJ1-5	TRBD1
TGTGCCAGCAGCTCAACGGAGTACGAGCAGTACTTC	CASSSTEYEQYF	TRBV7-2	TRBJ2-7	.
TGTGCCAGCAGCCCGACCGGGACTCTGATCTACGAGCAGTACTTC	CASSPTGTLIYEQYF	TRBV11-2	TRBJ2-7	.
TGTGCCAGCAGTTCCCTACAGGGAATTGGAAAACTGTTTTTT	CASSSLQGIGKLFF	TRBV6-5	TRBJ1-4	.
TGCGCCAGCAGCCCGGGACAGGGAGTCTATGGCTACACCTTC	CASSPGQGVYGYTF	TRBV5-1	TRBJ1-2	TRBD1
TGTGCCAGCAGCTTGGGGCACTTAACCTACGAGCAGTACTTC	CASSLGHLTYEQYF	TRBV11-3	TRBJ2-7	.
TGTGCCAGCAGCCTAGGTGACAATGCACGAAAGAATGGTTATGGCTACACCTTC	CASSLGDNARKNGYGYTF	TRBV7-9	TRBJ1-2	.
TGTGCCAGCAAAGAGTACTCAAATAATTCACCCCTCCACTTT	CASKEYSNNSPLHF	TRBV6-1	TRBJ1-6	.
TGTGCCAGCAGCTCCTGGGCCAGGGGAAGCAATCAGCCCCAGCATTTT	CASSSWARGSNQPQHF	TRBV7-3	TRBJ1-5	.
TGCGCCAGCAGCGGGGGACAGGGGATCGGCTACACCTTC	CASSGGQGIGYTF	TRBV5-1	TRBJ1-2	TRBD1
TGTGCCAGCAGTTACTCTAGCGGCGGCACAGATACGCAGTATTTT	CASSYSSGGTDTQYF	TRBV6-5	TRBJ2-3	.
TGTGCCAGCCAGCGGGGAGTTTACAATGAGCAGTTCTTC	CASQRGVYNEQFF	TRBV6-1	TRBJ2-1	TRBD2
TGTGCCAGCAGTAATAGGGGGGGTTCACCCCTCCACTTT	CASSNRGGSPLHF	TRBV6-6	TRBJ1-6	.
TGTGCCAGCAGCCTTTTTAGTCGGTCGAACACTGAAGCTTTCTTT	CASSLFSRSNTEAFF	TRBV5-5	TRBJ1-1	.
TGTGCCAGCAGCCACCCGTCCCCGGGGGCCTACAATGAGCAGTTCTTC	CASSHPSPGAYNEQFF	TRBV14	TRBJ2-1	.
TGTGCCACCGGACTAGCGGGGGTTTACAATGAGCAGTTCTTC	CATGLAGVYNEQFF	TRBV19	TRBJ2-1	TRBD2
TGTGCCAGCAGTTTTATAGCGGGGGGGGAAAATGAGCAGTTCTTC	CASSFIAGGENEQFF	TRBV6-1	TRBJ2-1	TRBD2
TGTGCCAGCAGCTTGGGGGGTTCACTTGGCTACACCTTC	CASSLGGSLGYTF	TRBV7-9	TRBJ1-2	.